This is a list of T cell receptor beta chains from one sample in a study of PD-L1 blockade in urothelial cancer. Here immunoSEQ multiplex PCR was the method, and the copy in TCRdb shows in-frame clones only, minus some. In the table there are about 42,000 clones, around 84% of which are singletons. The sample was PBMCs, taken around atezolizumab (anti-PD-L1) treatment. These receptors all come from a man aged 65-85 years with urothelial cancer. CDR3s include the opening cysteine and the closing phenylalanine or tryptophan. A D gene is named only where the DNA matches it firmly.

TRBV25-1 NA CASSEYKGFSGNTIYF
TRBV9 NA CASSVTGGNYGYTF
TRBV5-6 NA CASSLAGNQPQHF
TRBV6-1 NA CASRLQDTEAFF
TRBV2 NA CASSVVAETQYF
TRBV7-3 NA CASSLGENTEAFF
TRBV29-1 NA CSVDREESYNEQFF
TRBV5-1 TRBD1 CASSATGTGGRPMYNEQFF
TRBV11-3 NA CASSLDRRNEQFF
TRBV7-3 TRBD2 CASSLFSGGDYNEQFF
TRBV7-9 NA CASSFFLGDQETQYF
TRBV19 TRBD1 CASSPAGQGELKQYF
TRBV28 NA CASSFRTRGTEAFF
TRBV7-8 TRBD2 CASSPEGLADLAGELFF
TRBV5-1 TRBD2 CASSLPGLAGETQYF
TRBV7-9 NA CASSLAPLVPTDTQYF
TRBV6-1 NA CASSEARQIYGYTF